The subject of this entry is one T cell receptor (beta chain). Germline values: CDR1 ENHRY, CDR2 SYGVKD. This CDR3 region has 14 residues. The V gene end was trimmed by 3 bases and the J gene end by 1 base; junction bases not matched to a gene: 2. The sample comes from a study of blood T cell repertoires in COVID-19. Study-level background: The analysed material was cDNA or gDNA that came from T cells, B-cell-depleted T cells, or PBMCs.

The table came from immunoSEQ multiplex PCR; TCRdb's copy has only in-frame clones and leaves some out. The top ten hold around 25% of the sample, which has about 210,000 clones, about 88% seen once. The rearrangement uses TRBV10-3 and TRBJ2-5; TRBD2 matches at 7 bases. Input material: PBMCs or T cells enriched from blood (not recorded which). The clonotype was recovered from a woman aged 35 to 49 in a cohort exposed to, infected with or recovered from COVID-19 (not recorded which). Here the CDR3 reads CAISDIAGQETQYF. The CDR3 DNA follows: TGTGCCATCAGTGATATAGCGGGCCAAGAGACCCAGTACTTC.